This T cell receptor (beta chain) is drawn from a study of radiotherapy plus CTLA-4 blockade in lung cancer. Study context: An objective response was seen in 15% to 20% of patients, and disease control in 25% to 40%.

Whole-study results and caveats: Blood saw expansion of tumor-derived TCR clones after radiotherapy plus ipilimumab. Strongest reported response predictors: early blood clone changes and post-radiation interferon-beta.

The repertoire was sequenced with immunoSEQ multiplex PCR; TCRdb's copy has only in-frame clones and lacks some. The table has about 66,000 clones, around 81% seen once. The V and J ends lost 2 bases and 10 bases respectively, with 18 bases between them. There are 15 residues in the CDR3. The V gene's germline CDR1 is SGHVS and CDR2 FNYEAQ. With respect to this clone: As yet, its antigen is unknown.

Source: peripheral blood, taken from a patient treated with radiotherapy plus ipilimumab. This clonotype was obtained from a human donor with non-small cell lung cancer who had a partial response to radiotherapy plus ipilimumab. The chain recombines TRBV7-6 with TRBJ2-1; a possible D gene is TRBD2 (6 bases). CDR3 coding DNA: TGTGCCAGCAGCTTAAGGCCCACGGGGGAAAAAGAGCAGTTCTTC. As protein: CASSLRPTGEKEQFF.